The 5 T cell receptor beta chains given below trace back to one sample, sequenced in a study of blood T cell repertoires in COVID-19. Libraries were prepared by immunoSEQ multiplex PCR; TCRdb keeps only in-frame clonotypes and omits some of them. The sample holds 500,000 or so clones, roughly 87% seen once. The sample taken for sequencing was PBMCs or T cells enriched from blood (not recorded which). Source of these receptors: a woman between 18 and 30 years old who had recovered from COVID-19.

J is TRBJ1-1 and V is TRBV12-3 or TRBV12-4, with a tentative D call TRBD1 (6 bases). V shed 1 base and J shed 6 bases, with 9 bases lying between them. This CDR3 contains 13 residues. CDR3 region: CASSLGTESEAFF. CDR3 DNA: TGTGCCAGCAGTTTAGGGACAGAGTCTGAAGCTTTCTTT.

The sample holds a few counts of this clone. The rearrangement joins TRBV6-1 to TRBJ2-7; the match to TRBD1 covers 7 bases. Per germline, CDR1 MNHNS and CDR2 SASEGT. The CDR3 covers 15 residues. Trimming cost V 2 bases and J 6 bases; bases outside gene matches: 10. The CDR3 spells CASSEYRQGKGEQYF. CDR3 bases: TGTGCCAGCAGTGAATATCGACAGGGAAAGGGCGAGCAGTACTTC.

The genes are TRBV21-1 and TRBJ1-2. TRBV21-1 corresponds to a pseudogene. The CDR3 spans 13 residues. CDR3 in DNA: TGTGCCAGCAGCAAAACGGGGAACTATGGCTACACCTTC. Amino acid sequence: CASSKTGNYGYTF.

The CDR3 DNA reads as TGTGCCTGGAGTGTTATAGGGGGCGGGGAGCAGTACTTC. It yields the protein CAWSVIGGGEQYF. The genes are TRBV30 and TRBJ2-7; 7 nucleotides align to TRBD1. This CDR3 spans 13 amino acids. Germline values: CDR1 GTSNPN, CDR2 SVGIG (reference sequence). The trim removed 0 bases at V and 7 bases at J, leaving 6 bases unmatched. Full variable domain (outside the CDR3, taken from reference TRBV30 and TRBJ2-7): SQTIHQWPATLVQPVGSPLSLECTVEGTSNPNLYWYRQAAGRGLQLLFYSVGIGQISSEVPQNLSASRPQDRQFILSSKKLLLSDSGFYLCAWSVIGGGEQYFGPGTRLTVT.

CDR3 DNA sequence: TGCGCCAGCAGCTTGGACAGATCGAACACTGAAGCTTTCTTT. Translating gives CASSLDRSNTEAFF. The chain combines TRBV10-1 with TRBJ1-1; tentatively, D is TRBD1 (6 bases). The CDR3 runs 14 residues. The ends were cut back, 6 bases at V and 1 base at J, with 12 bases in the middle. Germline loops: CDR1 WNHNN, CDR2 SYGVQD (reference sequence).